This T cell receptor beta chain originates from a study of vaccination and CD4 T cells after COVID-19. Study in general: Those taking part got two shots of either the BNT162b2 or the mRNA-1273 vaccine. As a positive control, some control cultures were given a CEFX pool, while others were given an HIV-1 Nef pool or no peptide. Study-wide points: Within the convalescent patients, spike mono-reactivity was found in 304 of 307 vaccine-specific clones.

Cultured CD4+ T cell DNA was sequenced using the Oncomine TCR Beta short-read assay. TCRdb analysed the PCR reads with MiXCR anew, one entry per CDR3 protein. In the table there are 8,000 to 10,000 distinct CDR3 sequences, 50% to 65% of which are singletons. CDR1 SEHNR and CDR2 FQNEAQ come from the germline V gene (reference sequence). V dropped 4 bases and J dropped 6; count of bases not matched to a gene: 6. The CDR3 is made up of 15 amino acids. Treatment denoted: roughly ten-day PBMC culture with coronavirus spike peptide pools or control peptides (ViraFEST assay). As regards this clonotype: Its antigen is unidentified.

This TCR was recovered from a human donor who had recovered from COVID-19. Sequencing was performed on CD4+ T cells from blood, cultured in vitro. This chain connects TRBV7-9 to TRBJ1-6, with TRBD1 identical over 7 bases. For the CDR3, the DNA is TGTGCCAGCAGCTCACCGGGACAGCGTAATTCACCCCTCCACTTT. It codes for CASSSPGQRNSPLHF.